Given below is one T cell receptor (beta chain) in context. Its target is not known. This sample stems from a study of long-term antiretroviral therapy in people with HIV. Samples were assayed with immunoSEQ v3.0 at survey level. Clones were read by immunoSEQ multiplex PCR, and TCRdb kept only the in-frame ones, dropping some. This table has roughly 35,000 clones, approximately 95% appearing once. Every HIV-positive participant received treatment in the United States. Study-wide findings and caveats: Clones with expansion before ART led the repertoire at all time points. Specimen acquisition occurred between about 2003 and 2018, potentially under older ART regimens. Whereas controls had wider CDR3 length ranges, HIV repertoires had narrower ones.

The CDR3 runs 15 residues. Germline V lookup: CDR1 MNHEY, CDR2 SMNVEV (reference sequence). Trimming left V 5 bases short and J 10 bases short, with 20 bases between. The chain recombines TRBV27 with TRBJ1-4; D is unclear. The input for sequencing was unsorted PBMCs, taken about 5.1 years after starting antiretroviral therapy. This receptor was identified in a woman aged 45-59 years with HIV. The CDR3 region has the DNA TGTGCCAGCAGTCGAACCGACACCGAGGTTGTAAAACTGTTTTTT. Translation gives CASSRTDTEVVKLFF.